What follows are 14 T cell receptor beta chains derived from one specimen sequenced in a study of T cell responses to AZD1222 COVID-19 vaccine (dated by TCRdb to about 2021). Receptors were amplified or captured by the immunoSEQ multiplex PCR assay. TCRdb obtained this table from immuneACCESS and retained in-frame rearrangements with V and J assigned. These tables miss some clones; where compared with another copy, unresolved V genes account for less than half of the shortfall, and the remainder is unexplained. The sample table shows nearly 110,000 clones, and around 90% are seen once. The ten most abundant clones make up 3.5% to 4.5% of the sample. In light of the paper, this sample's time point label describes: baseline before first vaccination. The sample here was peripheral blood, taken on day 0 of AZD1222 vaccination. The receptors shown here come from an adult in good health.

The chain carries TRBV6-4 and TRBJ2-6; D gene ambiguous. Germline V gene lookup returns CDR1 MRHNA and CDR2 SNTAGT. With 2 bases removed from V and 0 bases from J, the gap between germline ends came to 2 bases. CDR3 size: 14 residues. The CDR3 nucleotides are TGTGCCAGCAGTGACAACTCTGGGGCCAACGTCCTGACTTTC. Its protein product is CASSDNSGANVLTF.

This clone was found a few times. The chain recombines TRBV6-5 with TRBJ1-1; 8 bases are a match to TRBD1. From germline, CDR1 is MNHEY and CDR2 SVGAGI. Trimming took 5 bases from V and 1 from J; bases not matched to a gene: 6. The CDR3 consists of 15 residues. The CDR3 spells CASSSSGTGNTEAFF. CDR3 in DNA: TGTGCCAGCAGTAGTAGCGGGACAGGGAACACTGAAGCTTTCTTT.

The chain uses TRBV30 and TRBJ2-1; D remains ambiguous. V was trimmed by 1 base and J by 12 bases, leaving 13 bases between them. The length of the CDR3 is 12 residues. Looked up from germline, CDR1 is GTSNPN and CDR2 is SVGIG (reference sequence). The CDR3, as DNA: TGTGCCTGGAGTGAACCCCCCGCCGGGCAGTTCTTC. Protein sequence: CAWSEPPAGQFF.

The rearrangement links TRBV6-5 to TRBJ1-2; 9 nucleotides match TRBD1. This CDR3 has 16 residues. CDR1 is MNHEY, CDR2 SVGAGI, per germline. With V trimmed by 2 bases and J by 2 bases, 6 bases remained unmatched. The CDR3 here is CASSYVGTGINYGYTF. The CDR3 bases are TGTGCCAGCAGTTACGTTGGGACAGGGATCAACTATGGCTACACCTTC.

This chain connects TRBV4-1 to TRBJ1-2, with 9 bases matching TRBD1. The ends lost 2 bases at V and 4 bases at J; junction bases unmatched: 8. CDR3 size: 16 residues. Germline values: CDR1 MGHRA, CDR2 YSYEKL. This CDR3 reads CASSQSQGAGSYGYTF. CDR3 nucleotides: TGCGCCAGCAGCCAATCACAGGGGGCAGGCAGCTATGGCTACACCTTC.

The chain uses TRBV5-8 and TRBJ2-5; unclear D gene. This CDR3 region has 15 residues. Trimming cost V 3 bases and J 4 bases, with 16 bases left between them. From germline, CDR1 is SGHTS and CDR2 YDEGEE. The CDR3 region has the DNA TGTGCCAGCAGCTCCGGTAGGGCTAGGCGAGAGACCCAGTACTTC. Translating it yields CASSSGRARRETQYF.

The chain couples TRBV5-3 to TRBJ2-1; perhaps TRBD2 as D (5 bases). TRBV5-3 is recorded as an ORF, its role being uncertain. The CDR3 consists of 16 residues. Trimming removed 2 bases at V and 2 bases at J, with 14 bases between. CDR3 sequence (DNA): TGTGCCAGAAGCTTAGGACTGGGTATGACCTACAATGAGCAGTTCTTC. Protein: CARSLGLGMTYNEQFF.

CDR3 sequence reads: CASKLRIGVNEKLFF. CDR3 bases: TGTGCCAGCAAACTTAGAATAGGAGTTAATGAAAAACTGTTTTTT. The chain links TRBV7-2 to TRBJ1-4; unclear D gene. V was clipped by 7 bases and J by 4 bases, with 16 bases between them. The germline CDR1 and CDR2 sequences are SGHTA and FQGNSA. The CDR3 consists of 15 residues.

The rearrangement uses TRBV19 and TRBJ1-5; no clear D gene. Germline V gene sequence: CDR1 LNHDA, CDR2 SQIVND (reference sequence). The CDR3 spans 15 residues. V lost 4 bases to trimming and J lost 0 bases, with 10 bases between them. The chain's CDR3 is CASSTTAVSNQPQHF. The CDR3 DNA reads as TGTGCCAGTAGTACCACAGCCGTTAGCAATCAGCCCCAGCATTTT.

V and J are TRBV27 and TRBJ1-5; 8 nucleotides match TRBD1. The V gene's germline CDR1 is MNHEY and CDR2 SMNVEV (reference sequence). The J segment lost 0 bases and the V segment lost 7 bases, leaving 8 bases of the junction unmatched. The CDR3 has 16 amino acids. The CDR3 sequence: CASNPRTGFSNQPQHF. Here the CDR3 DNA reads TGTGCCAGCAATCCACGGACAGGGTTTAGCAATCAGCCCCAGCATTTT.

The chain links TRBV7-8 to TRBJ2-7; possibly TRBD1 or TRBD2 for D (5 bases each). V lost 3 bases, J lost 4 bases, and 16 bases lay in between. Germline-derived CDR1 and CDR2 are SGHVS and FQNEAQ. The CDR3 spans 15 residues. The DNA for the CDR3 is TGTGCCAGCAGCTTTGGGCTTGGGGGTGGGTACGAGCAGTACTTC. Protein: CASSFGLGGGYEQYF. Variable domain in full (rest from reference TRBV7-8 and TRBJ2-7): GAGVSQSPRYKVAKRGQDVALRCDPISGHVSLFWYQQALGQGPEFLTYFQNEAQLDKSGLPSDRFFAERPEGSVSTLKIQRTQQEDSAVYLCASSFGLGGGYEQYFGPGTRLTVT.

This clone has only one observation. In nucleotides, the CDR3 is TGTGCCAGCTCTTCCGAGGGCCAGGGGTACGAGCAGTACTTC. It codes for CASSSEGQGYEQYF. The rearrangement joins TRBV18 to TRBJ2-7, with D tentatively TRBD1 (6 bases). Trimming shortened V by 6 bases and J by 4 bases, and 16 bases separated the two germline ends. The germline CDR1 and CDR2 sequences are KGHSH and LQKENI. There are 14 residues in the CDR3.

The chain combines TRBV5-5 with TRBJ2-3; D is perhaps TRBD2 (6 bases). The V gene lost 4 bases and the J gene lost 2 bases, with 14 bases spanning the gap. Germline lookup yields CDR1 SGHKS and CDR2 YYEKEE (reference sequence). The CDR3 contains 15 residues. This CDR3 is CASSVGRTYTDTQYF. The CDR3 DNA reads TGTGCCAGCAGCGTGGGGAGGACTTACACAGATACGCAGTATTTT.

V is TRBV6-6 and J is TRBJ2-7; D is perhaps TRBD2 (6 bases). The germline V gene has CDR1 MNHNY and CDR2 SVGAGI (reference sequence). The CDR3 is made up of 15 amino acids. Trimming removed 2 bases from V and 6 bases from J, with 17 bases in between. CDR3 amino acids: CASSYGRGGSPEQYF. The CDR3 DNA reads TGTGCCAGCAGTTACGGGCGGGGAGGATCCCCCGAGCAGTACTTC.